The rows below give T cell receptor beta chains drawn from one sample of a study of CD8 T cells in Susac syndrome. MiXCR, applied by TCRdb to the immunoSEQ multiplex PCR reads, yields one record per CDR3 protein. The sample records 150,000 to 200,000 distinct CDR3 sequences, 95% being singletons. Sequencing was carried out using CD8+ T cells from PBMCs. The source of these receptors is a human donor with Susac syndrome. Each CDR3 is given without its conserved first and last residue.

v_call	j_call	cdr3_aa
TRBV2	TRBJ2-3	ASSEGSGEGTDTQY
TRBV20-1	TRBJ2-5	SARPTVQETQY
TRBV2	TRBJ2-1	ASSVRAEQF
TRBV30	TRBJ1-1	AWSRVIGAF
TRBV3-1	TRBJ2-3	ASSQGQGWSGLTDTQY
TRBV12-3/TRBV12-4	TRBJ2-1	ASSDGGEQF
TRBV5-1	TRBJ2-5	ASQLDKETQY
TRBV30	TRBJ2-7	AWSPLGGLYEQY
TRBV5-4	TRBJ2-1	ASSPGGGSSYNEQF
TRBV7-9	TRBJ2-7	ASSWEGDNSYEQY
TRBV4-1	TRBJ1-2	ASSDTTDKRWGYT
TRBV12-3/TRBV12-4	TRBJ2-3	ASTTVVFLSTDTQY
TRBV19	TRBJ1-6	ASSLDSANSPLH
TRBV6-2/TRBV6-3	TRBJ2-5	ASSYLPQRPETQY
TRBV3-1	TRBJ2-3	ASSQDMIAVDTQY
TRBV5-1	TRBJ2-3	ASSSQLTQY
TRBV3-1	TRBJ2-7	ASSQVPAGASYEQY
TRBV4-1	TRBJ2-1	ASSQVQNNEQF
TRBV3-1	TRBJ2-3	ASSQAGTRGTDTQY
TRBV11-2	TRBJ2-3	ASSLEYGSRTDTQY
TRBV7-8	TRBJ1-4	ASSLTGGISEKLF
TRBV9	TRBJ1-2	ASSGTYYGYT
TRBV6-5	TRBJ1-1	ASSYSETEFAF
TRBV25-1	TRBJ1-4	ASRNTGQSNEKLF
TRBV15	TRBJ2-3	ATSRVKGQGLTDTQY
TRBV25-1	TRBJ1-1	ASSEFGQTDTEAF
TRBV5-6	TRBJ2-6	ASRGRIGANVLT
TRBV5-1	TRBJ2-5	ASSFGDRDQETQY
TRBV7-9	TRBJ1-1	ASSFYQGAGTEAF
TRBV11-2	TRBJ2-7	ASSLERASSYEQY
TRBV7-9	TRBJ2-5	ASSPRTGGQETQY
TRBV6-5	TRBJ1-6	ASTTGQTYNSPLH
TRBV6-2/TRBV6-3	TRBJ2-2	ASSYSASGVNTGELF
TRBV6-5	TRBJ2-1	ASSRGGAYNEQF
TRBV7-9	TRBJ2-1	AFSGGPYNEQF
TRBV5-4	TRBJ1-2	ASSLASVGSGYT
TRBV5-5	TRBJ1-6	ASSLEKGLGSPLH
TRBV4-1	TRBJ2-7	ASSQDSLVAGSYEQY
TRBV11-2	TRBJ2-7	ASSLGREGYEQY
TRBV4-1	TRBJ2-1	ASTIGGAGGPRF
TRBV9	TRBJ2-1	ASSPDGGYEQF
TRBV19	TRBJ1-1	ASSTELGDTEAF
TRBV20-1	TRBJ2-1	SAKRGGYNEQF
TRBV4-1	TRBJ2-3	ASSQAEVVTDTQY
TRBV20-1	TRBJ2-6	SAPHSGANVLT
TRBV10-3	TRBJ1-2	AIGGGQVDGYT
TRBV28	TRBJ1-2	ASGSAQTGNYGYT
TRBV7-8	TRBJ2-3	ASSPGGEITDTQY
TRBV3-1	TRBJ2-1	ASSQVVPQQF
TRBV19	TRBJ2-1	ASSISGSYNEQF
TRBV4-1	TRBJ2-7	ASSQVGQGYEQY
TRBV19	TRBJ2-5	ASTPGTAGPETQY
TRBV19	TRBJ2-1	ASSIYNNEQF
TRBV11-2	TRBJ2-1	ASSTPYRGRDNEQF
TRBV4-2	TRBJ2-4	ASSQGSGRDIQY